Below, 27 T cell receptor beta chains from the same sample are listed, as sequenced in a study of Ad26.COV2.S vaccination and SARS-CoV-2 variants. Indicated treatment: about 20 received Ad26.COV2.S at low or high dose, single or two shots; about 5 received placebo; per-sample allocation not given. All samples were drawn on day 63, counting from the first vaccine or placebo injection. Assay: immunoSEQ multiplex PCR; the TCRdb copy retains only in-frame clones and omits some. Of more than 300,000 clones in the sample, about 82% are singletons; the top ten hold around 2.2%. The material was peripheral blood, obtained in a trial of Ad26.COV2.S vaccine versus placebo. The receptors come from a person between 18 and 65 years old who received the Ad26.COV2.S COVID-19 vaccine or a placebo.

The rearrangement uses TRBV7-3 and TRBJ1-5; the D gene is possibly TRBD1 (5 bases). Germline V gives CDR1 SGHTA, CDR2 FQGTGA. CDR3 length: 15 residues. Trimming stripped 0 bases from V and 4 bases from J, with 10 bases between. CDR3 sequence (DNA): TGTGCCAGCAGCTTAACATGGGGGAAGAATCAGCCCCAGCATTTT. Translation: CASSLTWGKNQPQHF.

V gene TRBV30 combines with J gene TRBJ2-2; 8 nucleotides agree with TRBD1. The CDR3 has 15 residues. The germline V gene encodes CDR1 GTSNPN and CDR2 SVGIG (reference sequence). The ends lost 7 bases at V and 0 bases at J; junction bases unmatched: 7. CDR3 in amino acids: CASSRDRSNTGELFF. In DNA form, the CDR3 reads TGTGCCTCCTCCCGGGACAGGTCGAACACCGGGGAGCTGTTTTTT.

The chain carries TRBV10-2 and TRBJ2-1; D possibly matches TRBD1 or TRBD2 (5 bases each). The CDR3 consists of 13 residues. The germline CDR1 and CDR2 sequences are WSHSY and SAAADI. Between the trimmed V and J ends, which lost 4 bases and 9 bases, there was a span of 13 bases. This CDR3 reads CASSAVRDVEQFF. The CDR3 DNA sequence: TGCGCCAGCAGTGCTGTCCGGGACGTTGAGCAGTTCTTC.

The chain joins TRBV7-6 to TRBJ2-7; TRBD2 agrees at 7 bases. The CDR3 is 12 residues long. The V gene's germline CDR1 is SGHVS and CDR2 FNYEAQ. V was pared by 4 bases and J by 6 bases, with 3 bases of the junction left unmatched. The chain's CDR3 is CASSSREGEQYF. CDR3 nucleotide sequence: TGTGCCAGCAGCTCAAGGGAGGGCGAGCAGTACTTC.

The V gene is TRBV5-1, the J gene TRBJ2-3; D might be TRBD1 (5 bases). Per the germline V gene, CDR1 is SGHRS and CDR2 is YFSETQ. V shed 4 bases and J shed 2 bases, with 8 bases lying between them. The CDR3 has 13 residues. CDR3 coding DNA: TGCGCCAGCAGCCCCGGACACACAGATACGCAGTATTTT. It is translated as CASSPGHTDTQYF.

The CDR3 protein is CASSEFRGGEQPQHF. In DNA form, the CDR3 reads TGTGCCAGCAGTGAATTCAGGGGTGGGGAGCAGCCCCAGCATTTT. V and J are TRBV2 and TRBJ1-5, with D possibly matching TRBD1 (6 bases). Looked up from germline, CDR1 is SNHLY and CDR2 is FYNNEI. This CDR3 has 15 residues. V lost 2 bases to trimming and J lost 7 bases, with 15 bases between them. Full variable domain (missing parts from reference TRBV2 and TRBJ1-5): EPEVTQTPSHQVTQMGQEVILRCVPISNHLYFYWYRQILGQKVEFLVSFYNNEISEKSEIFDDQFSVERPDGSNFTLKIRSTKLEDSAMYFCASSEFRGGEQPQHFGDGTRLSIL.

The chain couples TRBV14 to TRBJ2-6; TRBD2 might be the D (5 bases). The CDR3 length is 18 residues. CDR1 and CDR2 from the germline V gene are SGHDN and FVKESK. Trimming cost V 4 bases and J 2 bases, with 18 bases left between them. The DNA for the CDR3 is TGTGCCAGCAGCCCCATCTCGGGATACCCGCCTGGGGCCAACGTCCTGACTTTC. Protein sequence: CASSPISGYPPGANVLTF. The complete variable domain, with remaining parts taken from reference TRBV14 and TRBJ2-6, reads EAGVTQFPSHSVIEKGQTVTLRCDPISGHDNLYWYRRVMGKEIKFLLHFVKESKQDESGMPNNRFLAERTGGTYSTLKVQPAELEDSGVYFCASSPISGYPPGANVLTFGAGSRLTVL.

This clone was seen a single time. V gene TRBV27 combines with J gene TRBJ1-2; tentatively, D is TRBD1 (5 bases). Trimming took off 5 bases at V and 0 bases at J, with 22 bases between the two ends. CDR1 and CDR2 (germline): MNHEY, SMNVEV (reference sequence). This CDR3 region has 18 residues. Here the CDR3 reads CASSALGADASANYGYTF. The CDR3 coding sequence is TGTGCCAGCAGTGCCCTAGGGGCAGATGCTTCAGCTAACTATGGCTACACCTTC.

The chain has TRBV29-1 and TRBJ1-1; 7 nucleotides line up with TRBD1. Unmatched junction bases numbered 6, after V lost 4 bases and J lost 7 bases. From germline, CDR1 is SQVTM and CDR2 ANQGSEA. The CDR3 runs to 12 residues. The CDR3 protein is CSVVYPGGEAFF. Here the CDR3 DNA reads TGCAGCGTTGTTTATCCAGGGGGTGAAGCTTTCTTT. The whole variable domain, remainder taken from reference TRBV29-1 and TRBJ1-1, is SAVISQKPSRDICQRGTSLTIQCQVDSQVTMMFWYRQQPGQSLTLIATANQGSEATYESGFVIDKFPISRPNLTFSTLTVSNMSPEDSSIYLCSVVYPGGEAFFGQGTRLTVV.

This chain joins TRBV11-2 and TRBJ1-3, with D perhaps TRBD1 (6 bases). This CDR3 region has 16 residues. V was clipped by 0 bases and J by 0 bases, with 9 bases between them. Germline CDR1 SGHAT, CDR2 FQNNGV. CDR3: CASSLEQGISGNTIYF. CDR3 coding DNA: TGTGCCAGCAGCTTAGAGCAGGGGATCTCTGGAAACACCATATATTTT.

This chain links TRBV6-5 with TRBJ1-6; D is ambiguous. From germline, CDR1 is MNHEY and CDR2 SVGAGI. This CDR3 region has 15 residues. Trimming took 7 bases from V and 6 from J, leaving 16 bases between them. CDR3 nucleotides: TGTGCCAGCACCGAGAGAACCTTGGGTAATTCACCCCTCCACTTT. Translation: CASTERTLGNSPLHF.

This clone was picked up one time. J is TRBJ2-1 and V is TRBV2; TRBD2 matches 7 bases. Germline-derived CDR1 and CDR2 are SNHLY and FYNNEI. With V trimmed by 3 bases and J by 10 bases, 9 bases remained unmatched. The CDR3 is 14 amino acids. For the CDR3, the DNA is TGTGCCAGCAGTGAGCTGGCGGGGGAGGTGGAGCAGTTCTTC. This codes for CASSELAGEVEQFF.

The rearrangement links TRBV19 to TRBJ1-1, with a weak D call TRBD1 (5 bases). The CDR3 covers 16 residues. Deletions cut 5 bases from V and 0 bases from J, with 16 bases between. Germline assignment: CDR1 LNHDA and CDR2 SQIVND (reference sequence). CDR3 loop: CASSPNPGTLNTEAFF. CDR3 nucleotide sequence: TGTGCCAGTAGTCCTAACCCCGGGACCTTGAACACTGAAGCTTTCTTT.

This rearrangement joins TRBV2 to TRBJ2-1, with TRBD1 matching over 8 bases. This CDR3 is built from 14 residues. The germline gives CDR1 SNHLY, CDR2 FYNNEI. V lost 11 bases to trimming and J lost 2 bases; unmatched junction nucleotides: 8. CDR3 sequence (DNA): TGTGCCGACTCAGGACAGGGACCCTACAATGAGCAGTTCTTC. Translated: CADSGQGPYNEQFF. Variable domain in full (rest from reference TRBV2 and TRBJ2-1): EPEVTQTPSHQVTQMGQEVILRCVPISNHLYFYWYRQILGQKVEFLVSFYNNEISEKSEIFDDQFSVERPDGSNFTLKIRSTKLEDSAMYFCADSGQGPYNEQFFGPGTRLTVL.

V is TRBV20-1 and J is TRBJ1-1; D uncertain. Germline V gene data show CDR1 as DFQATT and CDR2 as SNEGSKA (reference sequence). The germline V and J ends were trimmed by 3 bases and 1 base, with 9 bases remaining between them. The CDR3 runs to 13 residues. The CDR3 region is CSASQNSNTEAFF. The DNA of the CDR3 is TGCAGTGCTAGTCAGAATTCGAACACTGAAGCTTTCTTT.

V and J are TRBV19 and TRBJ1-5; D may be TRBD1 (6 bases). Trimming left V 4 bases short and J 2 bases short, with 12 bases between. The V gene's germline CDR1 is LNHDA and CDR2 SQIVND (reference sequence). The CDR3 spans 15 residues. The CDR3 DNA follows: TGTGCCAGTAGTAATCACAGGGCCGGCAATCAGCCCCAGCATTTT. Its protein product is CASSNHRAGNQPQHF. Variable domain in full (rest from reference TRBV19 and TRBJ1-5): DGGITQSPKYLFRKEGQNVTLSCEQNLNHDAMYWYRQDPGQGLRLIYYSQIVNDFQKGDIAEGYSVSREKKESFPLTVTSAQKNPTAFYLCASSNHRAGNQPQHFGDGTRLSIL.

This chain joins TRBV11-2 and TRBJ2-7; no firm D call. The CDR3 consists of 13 residues. V shed 0 bases and J shed 2 bases, with 5 bases lying between them. Germline-derived CDR1 and CDR2 are SGHAT and FQNNGV. For the CDR3, the DNA is TGTGCCAGCAGCTTAGAACTTCCCTACGAGCAGTACTTC. Its protein product is CASSLELPYEQYF.

The V gene is TRBV19, the J gene TRBJ2-1, with 8 bases aligning to TRBD1. The V gene's germline CDR1 is LNHDA and CDR2 SQIVND (reference sequence). After removal of 5 bases from V and 4 bases from J, the junction contained 7 bases not matched to a gene. The CDR3 extends over 15 amino acids. CDR3 bases: TGTGCCAGTAGTGGATTGGACAGGGCTTACAATGAGCAGTTCTTC. Translation gives CASSGLDRAYNEQFF.

The chain carries TRBV15 and TRBJ2-2; 7 nucleotides agree with TRBD1. The CDR3 loop spans 16 amino acids. The trim removed 0 bases at V and 3 bases at J, leaving 4 bases unmatched. In germline, CDR1 is LNHNV, CDR2 YYDKDF (reference sequence). CDR3 nucleotide sequence: TGTGCCACCAGCAGAGAACAGGGGTCATACACCGGGGAGCTGTTTTTT. Amino acids: CATSREQGSYTGELFF.

The gene calls are TRBV30 and TRBJ2-5; D remains ambiguous. Trimming left V 4 bases short and J 5 bases short, with 14 bases between. CDR1 and CDR2 from the germline V gene are GTSNPN and SVGIG (reference sequence). This CDR3 is 13 amino acids long. CDR3 coding DNA: TGTGCCTGGAAGGCCTGGGGTGAGGAGACCCAGTACTTC. Residues: CAWKAWGEETQYF.

J is TRBJ2-3 and V is TRBV6-4, with TRBD1 as a possible D gene (5 bases). The V gene lost 6 bases and the J gene lost 2 bases, with 9 bases spanning the gap. Looked up from germline, CDR1 is MRHNA and CDR2 is SNTAGT. The CDR3 runs to 13 residues. CDR3 nucleotides: TGTGCCAGCAGGGACACAAACACAGATACGCAGTATTTT. It codes for CASRDTNTDTQYF.

V usage is TRBV27 and J usage is TRBJ2-7; the D gene could be TRBD1 or TRBD2 (7 bases each). CDR1 is MNHEY, CDR2 SMNVEV, per germline (reference sequence). The length of the CDR3 is 15 residues. Trimming stripped 6 bases from V and 0 bases from J, with 15 bases between. The CDR3 region has the DNA TGTGCCAGCAGGGGACAGCGGGGACTCTCCTACGAGCAGTACTTC. Encoded protein: CASRGQRGLSYEQYF.

The rearrangement joins TRBV5-6 to TRBJ1-6; D possibly corresponds to TRBD1 (5 bases). Germline V gene lookup returns CDR1 SGHDT and CDR2 YYEEEE. Trimming cost V 0 bases and J 9 bases, with 10 bases left between them. This CDR3 comprises 14 residues. Here the CDR3 DNA reads TGTGCCAGCAGCTTGGGAGGGGCCGGTTCACCCCTCCACTTT. It encodes CASSLGGAGSPLHF. Filled out from reference TRBV5-6 and TRBJ1-6, the complete variable domain reads DAGVTQSPTHLIKTRGQQVTLRCSPKSGHDTVSWYQQALGQGPQFIFQYYEEEERQRGNFPDRFSGHQFPNYSSELNVNALLLGDSALYLCASSLGGAGSPLHFGNGTRLTVT.

This clone appeared a single time. The chain uses TRBV6-1 and TRBJ1-2; D may be TRBD1 (5 bases). Trimming took 2 bases from V and 7 from J, leaving 11 bases between them. The CDR3 consists of 13 residues. From germline, CDR1 is MNHNS and CDR2 SASEGT. CDR3 amino acids: CASSEMAQGGYTF. In nucleotides, the CDR3 is TGTGCCAGCAGTGAAATGGCTCAGGGTGGCTACACCTTC.

The rearrangement joins TRBV3-1 (or the pseudogene TRBV3-2) to TRBJ1-1; D remains ambiguous. The germline V gene encodes CDR1 LGHDT and CDR2 YNNKEL (reference sequence). The V gene lost 2 bases and the J gene lost 4 bases, with 5 bases spanning the gap. This CDR3 region has 12 residues. Here the CDR3 DNA reads TGTGCCAGCAGCCAATCGGCCACTGAAGCTTTCTTT. Translated, it gives CASSQSATEAFF.

V gene TRBV28 combines with J gene TRBJ1-2; D is undetermined. This CDR3 has 13 amino acids. The V end was cut by 4 bases, the J end by 4 bases, with 10 bases between. CDR1 MDHEN and CDR2 SYDVKM come from the germline V gene. This chain's CDR3 is CASSSTVAYGYTF. The CDR3 bases are TGTGCCAGCAGTTCAACAGTGGCCTATGGCTACACCTTC.

This chain uses TRBV5-5 with TRBJ2-3, with TRBD2 matching 13 bases. Per germline, CDR1 SGHKS and CDR2 YYEKEE (reference sequence). This CDR3 is 17 amino acids long. V was pared by 4 bases and J by 1 base, with 6 bases of the junction left unmatched. CDR3 DNA sequence: TGTGCCAGCAGCCCCGGACTAGCGGGGGACCGCACAGATACGCAGTATTTT. Residues: CASSPGLAGDRTDTQYF.